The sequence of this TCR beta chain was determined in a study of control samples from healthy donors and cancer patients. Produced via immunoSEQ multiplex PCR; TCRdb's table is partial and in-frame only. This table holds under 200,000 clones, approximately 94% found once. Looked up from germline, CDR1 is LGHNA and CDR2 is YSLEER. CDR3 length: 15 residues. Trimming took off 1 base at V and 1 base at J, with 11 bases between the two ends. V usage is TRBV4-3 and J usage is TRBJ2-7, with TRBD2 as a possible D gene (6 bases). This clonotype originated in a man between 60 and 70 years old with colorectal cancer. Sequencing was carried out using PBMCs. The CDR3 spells CASSQVRDSSYEQYF. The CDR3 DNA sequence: TGCGCCAGCAGCCAAGTCCGGGACTCTTCCTACGAGCAGTACTTC.